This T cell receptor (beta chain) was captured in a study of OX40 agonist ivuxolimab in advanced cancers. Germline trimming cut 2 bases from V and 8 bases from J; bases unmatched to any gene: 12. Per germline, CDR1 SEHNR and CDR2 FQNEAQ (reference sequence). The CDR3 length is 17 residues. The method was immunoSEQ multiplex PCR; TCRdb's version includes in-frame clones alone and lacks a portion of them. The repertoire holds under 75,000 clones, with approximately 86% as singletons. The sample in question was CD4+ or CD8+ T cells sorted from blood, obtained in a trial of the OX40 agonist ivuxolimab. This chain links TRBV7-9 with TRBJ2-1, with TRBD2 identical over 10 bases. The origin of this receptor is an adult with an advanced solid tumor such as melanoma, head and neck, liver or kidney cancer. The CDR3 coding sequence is TGTGCCAGCAGCTTAACCTATCTAACTAGCGGGATTGATGAGCAGTTCTTC. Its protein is CASSLTYLTSGIDEQFF.